The present T cell receptor beta chain was sequenced within a study of OX40 agonist ivuxolimab in advanced cancers. Sequencing used immunoSEQ multiplex PCR; TCRdb keeps in-frame clones, though not all of them. Of about 99,000 clones in the sample, approximately 93% were seen once. The TCR comes from an adult with an advanced solid tumor such as melanoma, head and neck, liver or kidney cancer. The sample consisted of CD4+ or CD8+ T cells sorted from blood, taken in a trial of the OX40 agonist ivuxolimab.

The CDR3 bases are TGTGCCAGCAGTTCACAGGGTTACGAGCAGTACTTC. It encodes CASSSQGYEQYF. The rearrangement uses TRBV7-2 and TRBJ2-7, with D tentatively TRBD1 (6 bases). Germline CDR1 reads SGHTA; CDR2 reads FQGNSA. The germline V and J ends were trimmed by 6 bases and 4 bases, with 10 bases remaining between them. The CDR3 spans 12 residues.